What follows is one T cell receptor (beta chain) and its context. Assay used: immunoSEQ multiplex PCR; TCRdb lists only in-frame clones, some missing. In total, the table holds under 200,000 clones. Germline trimming cut 2 bases from V and 0 bases from J; bases unmatched to any gene: 1. The CDR3 has 15 residues. Per germline, CDR1 MNHEY and CDR2 SVGEGT. This entry is derived from a study of control samples from healthy donors and cancer patients. V is TRBV6-2 or TRBV6-3 and J is TRBJ2-3; 8 bases align to TRBD2. Sequenced sample: blood. The TCR originated in a young woman in good health. CDR3 bases: TGTGCCAGCAGTTACCGGGGGGGCAGCACAGATACGCAGTATTTT. It yields the protein CASSYRGGSTDTQYF.